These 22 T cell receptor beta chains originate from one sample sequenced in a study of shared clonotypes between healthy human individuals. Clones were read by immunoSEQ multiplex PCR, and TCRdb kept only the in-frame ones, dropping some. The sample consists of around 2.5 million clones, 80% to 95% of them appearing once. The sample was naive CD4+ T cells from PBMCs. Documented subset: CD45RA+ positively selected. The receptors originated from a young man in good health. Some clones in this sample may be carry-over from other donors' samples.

The CDR3 DNA sequence: TGTGCCAGCAGTGAACGACAGGGAGGAACCTACGAGCAGTACTTC. It specifies CASSERQGGTYEQYF. The chain has TRBV2 and TRBJ2-7, with D possibly matching TRBD1 (7 bases). The CDR3 consists of 15 residues. CDR1 is SNHLY and CDR2 is FYNNEI in the germline V gene. Trimming took off 2 bases at V and 2 bases at J, with 13 bases between the two ends. Based on the CDR3 plus reference TRBV2 and TRBJ2-7, the full variable domain is EPEVTQTPSHQVTQMGQEVILRCVPISNHLYFYWYRQILGQKVEFLVSFYNNEISEKSEIFDDQFSVERPDGSNFTLKIRSTKLEDSAMYFCASSERQGGTYEQYFGPGTRLTVT.

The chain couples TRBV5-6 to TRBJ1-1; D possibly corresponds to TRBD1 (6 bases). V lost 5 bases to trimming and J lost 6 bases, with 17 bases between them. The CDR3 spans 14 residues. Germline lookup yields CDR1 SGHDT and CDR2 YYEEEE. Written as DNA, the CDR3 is TGTGCCAGCAGGGTAGGGGGGGGAAGCTCTGAAGCTTTCTTT. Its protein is CASRVGGGSSEAFF. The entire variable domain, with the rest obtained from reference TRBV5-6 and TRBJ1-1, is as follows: DAGVTQSPTHLIKTRGQQVTLRCSPKSGHDTVSWYQQALGQGPQFIFQYYEEEERQRGNFPDRFSGHQFPNYSSELNVNALLLGDSALYLCASRVGGGSSEAFFGQGTRLTVV.

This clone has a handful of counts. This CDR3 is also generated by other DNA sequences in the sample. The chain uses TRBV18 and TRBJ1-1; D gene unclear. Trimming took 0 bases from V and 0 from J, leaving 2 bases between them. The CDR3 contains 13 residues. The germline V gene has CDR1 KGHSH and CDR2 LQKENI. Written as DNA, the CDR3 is TGTGCCAGCTCACCACCCCTGAACACTGAAGCTTTCTTT. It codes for CASSPPLNTEAFF.

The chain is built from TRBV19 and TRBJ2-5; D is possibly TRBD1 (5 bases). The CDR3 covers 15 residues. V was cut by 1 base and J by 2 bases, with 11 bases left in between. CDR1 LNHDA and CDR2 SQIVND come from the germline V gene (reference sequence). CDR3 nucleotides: TGTGCCAGTAGTATAGGACAGATCGATCAAGAGACCCAGTACTTC. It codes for CASSIGQIDQETQYF.

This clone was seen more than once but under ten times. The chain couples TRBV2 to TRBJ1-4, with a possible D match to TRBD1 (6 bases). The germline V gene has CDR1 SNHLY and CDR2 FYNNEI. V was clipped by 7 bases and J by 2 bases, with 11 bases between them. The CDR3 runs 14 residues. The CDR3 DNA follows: TGTGCCAGCATTCGAGGACAGACTAATGAAAAACTGTTTTTT. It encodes CASIRGQTNEKLFF.

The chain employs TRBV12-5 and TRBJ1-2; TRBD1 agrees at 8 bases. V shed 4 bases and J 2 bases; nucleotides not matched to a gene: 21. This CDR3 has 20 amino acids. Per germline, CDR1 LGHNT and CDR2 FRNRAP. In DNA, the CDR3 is TGTGCTAGTGGTTCGACCTTACCCGGGACAGGCACCCATCTCAACTATGGCTACACCTTC. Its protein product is CASGSTLPGTGTHLNYGYTF.

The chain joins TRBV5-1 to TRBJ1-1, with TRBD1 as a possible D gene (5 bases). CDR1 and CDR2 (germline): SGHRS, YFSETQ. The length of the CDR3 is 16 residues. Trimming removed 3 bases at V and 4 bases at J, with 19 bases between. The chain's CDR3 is CASSSQAGRVGTEAFF. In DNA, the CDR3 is TGCGCCAGCAGCTCCCAGGCAGGGAGGGTGGGCACTGAAGCTTTCTTT.

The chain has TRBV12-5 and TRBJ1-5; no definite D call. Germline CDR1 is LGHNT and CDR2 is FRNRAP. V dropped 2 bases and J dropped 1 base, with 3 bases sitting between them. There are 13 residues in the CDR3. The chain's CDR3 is CASGLTSNQPQHF. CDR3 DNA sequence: TGTGCTAGTGGTTTGACAAGCAATCAGCCCCAGCATTTT. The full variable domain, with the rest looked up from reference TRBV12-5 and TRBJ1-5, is DARVTQTPRHKVTEMGQEVTMRCQPILGHNTVFWYRQTMMQGLELLAYFRNRAPLDDSGMPKDRFSAEMPDATLATLKIQPSEPRDSAVYFCASGLTSNQPQHFGDGTRLSIL.

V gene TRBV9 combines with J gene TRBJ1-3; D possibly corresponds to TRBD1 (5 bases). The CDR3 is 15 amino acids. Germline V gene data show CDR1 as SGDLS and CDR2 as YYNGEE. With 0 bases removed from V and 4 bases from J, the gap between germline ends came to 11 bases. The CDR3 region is CASSVGRVGGNTIYF. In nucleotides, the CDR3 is TGTGCCAGCAGCGTAGGCAGGGTTGGAGGAAACACCATATATTTT.

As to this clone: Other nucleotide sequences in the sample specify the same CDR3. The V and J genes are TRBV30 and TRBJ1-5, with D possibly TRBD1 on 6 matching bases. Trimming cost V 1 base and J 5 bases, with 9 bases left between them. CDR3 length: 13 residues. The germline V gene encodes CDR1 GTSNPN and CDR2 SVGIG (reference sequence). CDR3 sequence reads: CAWSGGGYQPQHF. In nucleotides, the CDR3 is TGTGCCTGGAGTGGCGGGGGCTATCAGCCCCAGCATTTT.

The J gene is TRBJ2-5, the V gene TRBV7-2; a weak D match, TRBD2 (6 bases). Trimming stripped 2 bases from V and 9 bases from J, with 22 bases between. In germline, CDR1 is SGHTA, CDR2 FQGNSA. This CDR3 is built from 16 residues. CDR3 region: CASSLKGPVPGEAQYF. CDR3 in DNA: TGTGCCAGCAGCTTAAAGGGGCCGGTCCCCGGGGAGGCCCAGTACTTC.

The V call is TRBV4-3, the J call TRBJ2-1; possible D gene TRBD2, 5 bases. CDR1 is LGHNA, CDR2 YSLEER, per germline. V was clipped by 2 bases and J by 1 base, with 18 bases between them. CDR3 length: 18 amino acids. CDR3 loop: CASSQYVAIARSYNEQFF. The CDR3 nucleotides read TGCGCCAGCAGCCAATACGTCGCCATAGCGAGGTCCTACAATGAGCAGTTCTTC.

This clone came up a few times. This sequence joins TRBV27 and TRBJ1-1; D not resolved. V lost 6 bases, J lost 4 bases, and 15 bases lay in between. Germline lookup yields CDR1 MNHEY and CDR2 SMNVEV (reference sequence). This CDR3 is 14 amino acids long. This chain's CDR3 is CASSPREEGTEAFF. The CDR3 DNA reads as TGTGCCAGCAGCCCCCGGGAGGAGGGCACTGAAGCTTTCTTT.

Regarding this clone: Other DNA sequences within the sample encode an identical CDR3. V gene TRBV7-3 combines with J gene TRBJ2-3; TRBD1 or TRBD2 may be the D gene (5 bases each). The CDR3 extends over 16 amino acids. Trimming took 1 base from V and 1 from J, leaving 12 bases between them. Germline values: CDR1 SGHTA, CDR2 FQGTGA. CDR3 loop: CASSLSRDRGTDTQYF. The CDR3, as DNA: TGTGCCAGCAGCTTAAGTCGGGACCGGGGCACAGATACGCAGTATTTT.

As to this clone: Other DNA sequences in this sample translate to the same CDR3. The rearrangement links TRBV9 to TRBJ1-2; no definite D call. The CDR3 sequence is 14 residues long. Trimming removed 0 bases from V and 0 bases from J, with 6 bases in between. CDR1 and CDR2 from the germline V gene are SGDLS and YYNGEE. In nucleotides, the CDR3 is TGTGCCAGCAGCGTAGCGACGGCTAACTATGGCTACACCTTC. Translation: CASSVATANYGYTF.

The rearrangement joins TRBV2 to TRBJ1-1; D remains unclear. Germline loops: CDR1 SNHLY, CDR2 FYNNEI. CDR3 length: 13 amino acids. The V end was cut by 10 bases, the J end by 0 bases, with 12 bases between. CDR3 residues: CAITRAMNTEAFF. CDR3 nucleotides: TGTGCCATTACAAGGGCAATGAACACTGAAGCTTTCTTT.

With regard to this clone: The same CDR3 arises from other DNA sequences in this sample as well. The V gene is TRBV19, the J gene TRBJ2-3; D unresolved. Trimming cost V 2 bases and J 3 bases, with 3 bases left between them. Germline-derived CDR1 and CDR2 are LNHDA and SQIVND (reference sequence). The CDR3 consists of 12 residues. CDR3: CASSITTDTQYF. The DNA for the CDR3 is TGTGCCAGTAGTATAACGACAGATACGCAGTATTTT.

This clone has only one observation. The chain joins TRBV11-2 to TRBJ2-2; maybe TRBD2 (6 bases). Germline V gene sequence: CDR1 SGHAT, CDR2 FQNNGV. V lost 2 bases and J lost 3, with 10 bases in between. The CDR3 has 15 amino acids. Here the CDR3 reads CASSLFGGDTGELFF. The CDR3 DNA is TGTGCCAGCAGCTTATTCGGGGGAGACACCGGGGAGCTGTTTTTT.

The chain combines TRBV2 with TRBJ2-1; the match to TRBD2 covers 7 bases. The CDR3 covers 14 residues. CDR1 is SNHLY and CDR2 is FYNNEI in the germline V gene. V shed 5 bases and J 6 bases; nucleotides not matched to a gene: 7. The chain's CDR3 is CASSLAARGNEQFF. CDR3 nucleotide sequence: TGTGCCAGCAGTCTAGCGGCTCGGGGCAATGAGCAGTTCTTC.

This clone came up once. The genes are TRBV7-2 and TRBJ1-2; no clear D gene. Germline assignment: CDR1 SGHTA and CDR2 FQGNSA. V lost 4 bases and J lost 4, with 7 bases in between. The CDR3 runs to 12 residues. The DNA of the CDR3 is TGTGCCAGCAGCTCAGTCCTCTATGGCTACACCTTC. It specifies CASSSVLYGYTF.

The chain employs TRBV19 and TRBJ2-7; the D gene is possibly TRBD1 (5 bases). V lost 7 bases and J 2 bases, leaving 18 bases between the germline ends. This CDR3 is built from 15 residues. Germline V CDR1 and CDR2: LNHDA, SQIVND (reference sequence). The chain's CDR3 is CASTVRSGRTYEQYF. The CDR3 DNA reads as TGTGCCAGTACCGTCAGGTCAGGGCGAACCTACGAGCAGTACTTC. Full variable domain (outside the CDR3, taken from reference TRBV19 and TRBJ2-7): DGGITQSPKYLFRKEGQNVTLSCEQNLNHDAMYWYRQDPGQGLRLIYYSQIVNDFQKGDIAEGYSVSREKKESFPLTVTSAQKNPTAFYLCASTVRSGRTYEQYFGPGTRLTVT.

CDR3: CASLDPGNTEAFF. The CDR3 nucleotides are TGTGCCAGTCTAGACCCGGGGAACACTGAAGCTTTCTTT. The chain uses TRBV6-5 and TRBJ1-1, with no clear D. The CDR3 consists of 13 residues. Germline lookup yields CDR1 MNHEY and CDR2 SVGAGI. V was shortened by 9 bases and J by 1 base, with 12 bases between the two germline ends.